This entry concerns a single TCR beta chain. This entry belongs to a study of T cells after yellow fever vaccination. Looked up from germline, CDR1 is SGHRS and CDR2 is YFSETQ. V gave up 2 bases and J gave up 4 bases, with 10 bases separating them. The CDR3 runs 15 residues. Universal primer sites and UMIs were introduced during 5'RACE template-switching synthesis of TCR cDNA. TCRdb recomputed calls from the 5' RACE reads with MiXCR, one row per CDR3 protein. The data contain 200,000 to 300,000 distinct CDR3 sequences, 6.9% of them singletons. The material sequenced was CD4+ T cells sorted from PBMCs, taken 15 days after the yellow fever booster vaccination. The rearrangement links TRBV5-1 to TRBJ2-6; D possibly corresponds to TRBD2 (6 bases). The clonotype comes from a man aged 25-45 years who received the YFV17D yellow fever vaccine. Here the CDR3 DNA reads TGCGCCAGCAGCTTCGGGACTTCAGGGGCCAACGTCCTGACTTTC. Protein product: CASSFGTSGANVLTF.